This T cell receptor (beta chain) was sequenced for a study of CD4 T cells in relation to SARS-CoV-2 and coronaviruses. Across the whole study: PBMCs were cultured with antigen for less than twelve days before TCR beta sequencing. Study findings and constraints: In approximately 70% of donors, memory CD4+ clonotypes crossrecognized SARS-CoV-2 and at least one common cold coronavirus spike. Crossreactivity was assessed only for spike protein, not other viral proteins.

The data were produced by immunoSEQ multiplex PCR, yet TCRdb's version contains in-frame clones alone and is incomplete. In the table there are tens of thousands of clones, 76% of which are singletons. CD4+ T cells from unexposed donors were obtained before the COVID-19 pandemic (2011-2018). After about 10 days of culture, CD4+ T cells were isolated. Germline V CDR1 and CDR2: MNHEY, SVGEGT. The CDR3 has 15 amino acids. With V trimmed by 1 base and J by 10 bases, 7 bases remained unmatched. This clone showed up just once. Its specificity is not known. This clonotype was obtained from a human donor in good health. The chain employs TRBV6-2 or TRBV6-3 and TRBJ1-5, with 10 bases matching TRBD1. Material for sequencing was CD4+ T cells from PBMCs, cultured in vitro. The CDR3 nucleotides read TGTGCCAGCAGTTACTACGGGACAGGGGTTGAACCCCAGCATTTT. Its protein product is CASSYYGTGVEPQHF.